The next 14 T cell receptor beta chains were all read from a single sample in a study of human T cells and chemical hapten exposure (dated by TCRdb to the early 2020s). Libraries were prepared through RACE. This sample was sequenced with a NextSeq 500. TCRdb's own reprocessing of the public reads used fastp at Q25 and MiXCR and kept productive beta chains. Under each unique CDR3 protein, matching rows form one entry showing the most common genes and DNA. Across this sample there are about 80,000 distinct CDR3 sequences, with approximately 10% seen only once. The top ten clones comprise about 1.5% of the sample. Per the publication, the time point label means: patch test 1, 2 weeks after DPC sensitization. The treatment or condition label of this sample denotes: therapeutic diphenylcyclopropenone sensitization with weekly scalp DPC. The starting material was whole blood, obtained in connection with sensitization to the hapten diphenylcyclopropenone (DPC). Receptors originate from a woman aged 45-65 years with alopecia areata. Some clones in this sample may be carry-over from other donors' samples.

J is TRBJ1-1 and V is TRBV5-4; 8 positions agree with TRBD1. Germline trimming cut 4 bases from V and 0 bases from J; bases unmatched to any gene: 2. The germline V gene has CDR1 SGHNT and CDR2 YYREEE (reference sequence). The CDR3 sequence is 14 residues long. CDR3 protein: CASSTGGMNTEAFF. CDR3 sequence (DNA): TGTGCCAGCAGCACAGGGGGGATGAACACTGAAGCTTTCTTT.

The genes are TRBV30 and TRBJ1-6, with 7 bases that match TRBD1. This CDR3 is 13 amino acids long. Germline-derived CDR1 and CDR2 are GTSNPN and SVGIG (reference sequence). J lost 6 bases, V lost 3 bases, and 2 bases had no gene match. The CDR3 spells CAWSGTANSPLHF. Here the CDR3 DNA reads TGTGCCTGGAGCGGGACAGCTAATTCACCCCTCCACTTT.

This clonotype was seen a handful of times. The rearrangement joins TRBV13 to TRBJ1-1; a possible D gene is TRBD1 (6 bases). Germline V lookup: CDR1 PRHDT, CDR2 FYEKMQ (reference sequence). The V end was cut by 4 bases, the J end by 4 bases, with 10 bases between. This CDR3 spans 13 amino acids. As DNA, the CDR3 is TGTGCCAGCAGCTGGGACATGAGCACTGAAGCTTTCTTT. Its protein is CASSWDMSTEAFF.

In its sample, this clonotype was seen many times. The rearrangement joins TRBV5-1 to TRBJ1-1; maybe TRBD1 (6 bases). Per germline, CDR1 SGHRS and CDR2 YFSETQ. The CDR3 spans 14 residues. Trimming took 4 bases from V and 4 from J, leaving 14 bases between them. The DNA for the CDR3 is TGCGCCAGCAGCAAGGACGGGGGCGGCACTGAAGCTTTCTTT. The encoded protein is CASSKDGGGTEAFF.

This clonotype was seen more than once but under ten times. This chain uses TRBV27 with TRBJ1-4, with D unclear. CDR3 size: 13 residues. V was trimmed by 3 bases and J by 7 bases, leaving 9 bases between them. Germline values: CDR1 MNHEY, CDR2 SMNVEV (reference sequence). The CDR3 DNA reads TGTGCCAGCAGTTTCCAACCAGGTGAAAAACTGTTTTTT. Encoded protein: CASSFQPGEKLFF.

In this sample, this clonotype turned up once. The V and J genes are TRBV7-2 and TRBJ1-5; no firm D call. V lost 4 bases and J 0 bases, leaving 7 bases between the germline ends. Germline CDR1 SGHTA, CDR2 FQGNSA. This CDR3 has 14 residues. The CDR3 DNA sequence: TGTGCCAGCAGCTCAGATTATAGCAATCAGCCCCAGCATTTT. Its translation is CASSSDYSNQPQHF.

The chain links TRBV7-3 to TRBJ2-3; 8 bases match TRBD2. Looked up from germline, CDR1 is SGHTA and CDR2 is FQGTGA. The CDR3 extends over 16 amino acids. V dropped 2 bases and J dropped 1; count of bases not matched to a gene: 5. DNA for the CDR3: TGTGCCAGCAGCTTAGCGGGAGGAGGCGGCACAGATACGCAGTATTTT. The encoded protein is CASSLAGGGGTDTQYF.

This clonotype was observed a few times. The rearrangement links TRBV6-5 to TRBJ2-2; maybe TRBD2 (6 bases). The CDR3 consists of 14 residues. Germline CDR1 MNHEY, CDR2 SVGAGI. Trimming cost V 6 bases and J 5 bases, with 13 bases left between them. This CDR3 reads CASRSGLSTGELFF. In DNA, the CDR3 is TGTGCCAGCAGGAGTGGACTATCGACCGGGGAGCTGTTTTTT.

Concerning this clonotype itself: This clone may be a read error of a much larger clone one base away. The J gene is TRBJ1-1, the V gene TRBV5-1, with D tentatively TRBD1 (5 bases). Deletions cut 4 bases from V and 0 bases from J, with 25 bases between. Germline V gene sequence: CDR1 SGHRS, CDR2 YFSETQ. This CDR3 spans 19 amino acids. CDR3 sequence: CASSPGRVIVGALNTEAFF. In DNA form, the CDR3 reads TGCGCCAGCAGCCCCGGCCGGGTAATTGTCGGGGCTTTGAACACTGAAGCTTTCTTT.

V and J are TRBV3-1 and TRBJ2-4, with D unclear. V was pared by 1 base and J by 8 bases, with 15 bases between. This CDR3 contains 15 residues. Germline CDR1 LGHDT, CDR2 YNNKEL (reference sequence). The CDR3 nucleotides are TGTGCCAGCAGCCAAGCTGTGGGCCAGTTCGACATTCAGTACTTC. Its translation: CASSQAVGQFDIQYF. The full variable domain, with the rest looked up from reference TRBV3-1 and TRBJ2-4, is DTAVSQTPKYLVTQMGNDKSIKCEQNLGHDTMYWYKQDSKKFLKIMFSYNNKELIINETVPNRFSPKSPDKAHLNLHINSLELGDSAVYFCASSQAVGQFDIQYFGAGTRLSVL.

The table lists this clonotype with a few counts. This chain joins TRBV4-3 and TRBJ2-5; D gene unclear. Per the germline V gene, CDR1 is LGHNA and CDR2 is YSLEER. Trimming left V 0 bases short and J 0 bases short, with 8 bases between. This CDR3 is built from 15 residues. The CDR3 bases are TGCGCCAGCAGCCAAGATGTCCTTGACCAAGAGACCCAGTACTTC. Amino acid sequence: CASSQDVLDQETQYF.

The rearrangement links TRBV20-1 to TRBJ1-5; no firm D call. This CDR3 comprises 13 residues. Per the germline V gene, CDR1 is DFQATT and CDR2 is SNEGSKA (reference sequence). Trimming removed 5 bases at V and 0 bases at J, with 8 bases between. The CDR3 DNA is TGCAGTGCTCCGGAGGATAGCAATCAGCCCCAGCATTTT. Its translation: CSAPEDSNQPQHF.

Here the CDR3 reads CATSDPIGTGSETQYF. The CDR3 coding sequence is TGTGCCACCAGTGACCCCATCGGGACAGGGTCAGAGACCCAGTACTTC. The J gene is TRBJ2-5, the V gene TRBV24-1; 9 bases are a match to TRBD1. The CDR3 has 16 residues. V shed 4 bases, J shed 4 bases, and the junction held 9 bases outside the gene matches. Germline values: CDR1 KGHDR, CDR2 SFDVKD.

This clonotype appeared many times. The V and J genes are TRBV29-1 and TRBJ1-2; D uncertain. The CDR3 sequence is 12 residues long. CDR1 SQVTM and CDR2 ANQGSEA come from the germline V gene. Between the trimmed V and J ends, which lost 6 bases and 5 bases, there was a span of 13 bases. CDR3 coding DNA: TGCAGCGTGCGGGTTTCCTTATATGGCTACACCTTC. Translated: CSVRVSLYGYTF.